These 20 T cell receptor beta chains originate from one sample sequenced in a study of blood T cell repertoires in COVID-19 (dated by TCRdb to about 2020). Library method: the immunoSEQ multiplex PCR assay. The immuneACCESS repertoire file appears here via TCRdb, limited to in-frame rearrangements. These files lack a portion of the clones; in checked studies, under half of the deficit traces to unresolved V genes, and the cause of the others is not known. This sample lists about 40,000 clones; around nine tenths were detected once. Clones ranked in the top ten supply about 2% of the sample. Sequencing was performed on peripheral blood. These receptor sequences come from a human donor in a cohort sampled during active COVID-19.

The rearrangement links TRBV6-1 to TRBJ2-6; weak D call: TRBD2 (6 bases). Per the germline V gene, CDR1 is MNHNS and CDR2 is SASEGT. This CDR3 is built from 15 residues. The germline V and J ends were trimmed by 1 base and 4 bases, with 8 bases remaining between them. The CDR3 loop is CASSEGRVGANVLTF. CDR3 coding DNA: TGTGCCAGCAGTGAAGGGAGGGTAGGGGCCAACGTCCTGACTTTC.

The sample holds one count of this clone. The genes are TRBV6-5 and TRBJ2-6; D perhaps matches TRBD1 (5 bases). CDR1 and CDR2 from the germline V gene are MNHEY and SVGAGI. Trimming removed 5 bases at V and 4 bases at J, with 12 bases between. The CDR3 sequence is 15 residues long. The CDR3 loop reads CASSTSGIGANVLTF. In DNA, the CDR3 is TGTGCCAGCAGTACCTCAGGGATAGGGGCCAACGTCCTGACTTTC.

CDR3 sequence (DNA): TGTGCCAGCAGTTCCCGTTTGGACAGTTCCTACGAGCAGTACTTC. This gives the protein CASSSRLDSSYEQYF. The chain links TRBV6-5 to TRBJ2-7, with D possibly being TRBD1 (6 bases). In germline, CDR1 is MNHEY, CDR2 SVGAGI. CDR3 length: 15 residues. Trimming took 4 bases from V and 1 from J, leaving 14 bases between them.

The chain combines TRBV13 with TRBJ1-1, with TRBD1 matching over 10 bases. Germline CDR1 is PRHDT and CDR2 is FYEKMQ (reference sequence). V gave up 6 bases and J gave up 4 bases; unmatched junction bases: 5. CDR3 length equals 14 residues. The CDR3 loop is CASRTGGSTTEAFF. The CDR3 nucleotides read TGTGCCAGCAGGACAGGGGGCTCAACCACTGAAGCTTTCTTT.

The genes are TRBV4-1 and TRBJ2-3; D uncertain. With 5 bases removed from V and 2 bases from J, the gap between germline ends came to 11 bases. The CDR3 is 14 residues long. Looked up from germline, CDR1 is MGHRA and CDR2 is YSYEKL. The CDR3 spells CASSAVSNTDTQYF. In DNA form, the CDR3 reads TGCGCCAGCAGCGCGGTTTCGAACACAGATACGCAGTATTTT.

This clone was detected a few times. The chain employs TRBV30 and TRBJ2-7, with 9 positions matching TRBD1. After removal of 7 bases from V and 6 bases from J, the junction contained 16 bases not matched to a gene. The CDR3 length is 15 residues. CDR1 and CDR2 (germline): GTSNPN, SVGIG (reference sequence). CDR3 nucleotides: TGTGCCTACAAACCCTTTACCGGGACAGGGCGCGAGCAGTACTTC. Protein: CAYKPFTGTGREQYF.

The rearrangement joins TRBV7-8 to TRBJ1-4; no firm D call. The length of the CDR3 is 17 residues. Trimming removed 4 bases at V and 5 bases at J, with 20 bases between. Germline V gene lookup returns CDR1 SGHVS and CDR2 FQNEAQ. CDR3 amino acids: CASSSDSFVLENEKLFF. The CDR3 DNA reads TGTGCCAGCAGCTCAGACTCATTTGTACTCGAGAATGAAAAACTGTTTTTT.

About this clone itself: At one end, the junction sequence differs from germline, possibly due to a read error. The rearrangement joins TRBV11-1 to TRBJ2-1, with 11 bases that match TRBD2. This CDR3 has 14 residues. Germline loops: CDR1 SGHAT, CDR2 FQDESV (reference sequence). The CDR3 bases are TGTGCCAGCAGCCTAGCGGGGGGAAACAATGAGCAGTTCTTC. It is translated as CASSLAGGNNEQFF.

The CDR3 region has the DNA TGTGCCAGCAGCCAACAGGCAACTAATGAAAAACTGTTTTTT. Its translation: CASSQQATNEKLFF. The chain couples TRBV7-9 to TRBJ1-4, with a tentative D call TRBD1 (5 bases). Germline values: CDR1 SEHNR, CDR2 FQNEAQ (reference sequence). The CDR3 consists of 14 residues. Trimming took off 5 bases at V and 0 bases at J, with 7 bases between the two ends.

The chain links TRBV15 to TRBJ1-1; D uncertain. CDR3 size: 15 residues. Germline V gene data show CDR1 as LNHNV and CDR2 as YYDKDF (reference sequence). Deletions cut 8 bases from V and 4 bases from J, with 20 bases between. The CDR3 bases are TGTGCCACCCTCCCGAACCAGGTGCCCATCACTGAAGCTTTCTTT. Protein: CATLPNQVPITEAFF. Full variable domain (remainder filled in from reference TRBV15 and TRBJ1-1): DAMVIQNPRYQVTQFGKPVTLSCSQTLNHNVMYWYQQKSSQAPKLLFHYYDKDFNNEADTPDNFQSRRPNTSFCFLDIRSPGLGDTAMYLCATLPNQVPITEAFFGQGTRLTVV.

The chain couples TRBV6-5 to TRBJ2-5; D might be TRBD1 (5 bases). The CDR3 is 11 amino acids. Germline-derived CDR1 and CDR2 are MNHEY and SVGAGI. Trimming removed 6 bases at V and 7 bases at J, with 9 bases between. CDR3 region: CASSKRGTQYF. CDR3 sequence (DNA): TGTGCCAGCAGCAAAAGGGGGACCCAGTACTTC.

The rearrangement joins TRBV7-2 to TRBJ1-6, with no clear D. Germline V CDR1 and CDR2: SGHTA, FQGNSA. The V end lost 2 bases, the J end lost 14 bases, and 19 bases lay between the germline ends. CDR3 length equals 15 residues. As DNA, the CDR3 is TGTGCCAGCAGCTTATCTACGTCAGGCGCCCAAACCCTCCACTTT. Its translation is CASSLSTSGAQTLHF.

The chain recombines TRBV6-5 with TRBJ1-2; a possible D gene is TRBD1 (5 bases). The CDR3 length is 13 residues. CDR1 is MNHEY and CDR2 is SVGAGI in the germline V gene. Deletions cut 7 bases from V and 2 bases from J, with 11 bases between. The CDR3 bases are TGTGCCAGCATCCCTGGGGGGAACTATGGCTACACCTTC. This translates into CASIPGGNYGYTF.

Only one count was recorded for this clone. V gene TRBV3-1 (or the pseudogene TRBV3-2) combines with J gene TRBJ2-1, with D maybe TRBD2 (5 bases). Germline CDR1 LGHDT, CDR2 YNNKEL (reference sequence). Trimming took 4 bases from V and 9 from J, leaving 10 bases between them. The CDR3 runs to 12 residues. This CDR3 reads CASSPLAGEQFF. CDR3 coding DNA: TGTGCCAGCAGCCCTCTGGCGGGTGAGCAGTTCTTC.

The rearrangement joins TRBV5-4 to TRBJ2-7; possibly TRBD1 for D (5 bases). The CDR3 contains 13 residues. Trimming removed 0 bases at V and 5 bases at J, with 9 bases between. The germline V gene has CDR1 SGHNT and CDR2 YYREEE (reference sequence). CDR3 sequence: CASSLGRANEQYF. The CDR3 DNA reads TGTGCCAGCAGCTTGGGCAGGGCCAACGAGCAGTACTTC.

J is TRBJ2-6 and V is TRBV6-4; D ambiguous. The CDR3 runs 14 residues. Germline-derived CDR1 and CDR2 are MRHNA and SNTAGT. Trimming pared 8 bases from V and 2 bases from J, leaving 10 bases between. The CDR3 here is CASQPTAGANVLTF. The CDR3 DNA is TGTGCCAGCCAGCCTACAGCTGGGGCCAACGTCCTGACTTTC.

The rearrangement links TRBV2 to TRBJ2-7; 9 nucleotides align to TRBD2. The CDR3 runs to 14 residues. Unmatched junction bases numbered 2, after V lost 5 bases and J lost 0 bases. CDR1 is SNHLY and CDR2 is FYNNEI in the germline V gene. The CDR3 sequence is CASSLAGSSYEQYF. In DNA form, the CDR3 reads TGTGCCAGCAGTCTAGCGGGGAGCTCCTACGAGCAGTACTTC. The full variable domain, its missing parts supplied by reference TRBV2 and TRBJ2-7, is EPEVTQTPSHQVTQMGQEVILRCVPISNHLYFYWYRQILGQKVEFLVSFYNNEISEKSEIFDDQFSVERPDGSNFTLKIRSTKLEDSAMYFCASSLAGSSYEQYFGPGTRLTVT.

V gene TRBV28 combines with J gene TRBJ1-1; TRBD1 matches 7 bases. The germline V gene has CDR1 MDHEN and CDR2 SYDVKM. V shed 3 bases, J shed 1 base, and the junction held 5 bases outside the gene matches. This CDR3 has 15 amino acids. CDR3 DNA: TGTGCCAGCAGTTTGCAAGGGGGCGCGAACACTGAAGCTTTCTTT. Translated: CASSLQGGANTEAFF.

V is TRBV3-1 (or the pseudogene TRBV3-2) and J is TRBJ1-2; possibly TRBD1 for D (6 bases). The CDR3 totals 14 residues. Germline V gene lookup returns CDR1 LGHDT and CDR2 YNNKEL (reference sequence). The V gene lost 2 bases and the J gene lost 8 bases, with 15 bases spanning the gap. CDR3: CASSQSDRSKGYTF. In nucleotides, the CDR3 is TGTGCCAGCAGCCAATCAGACAGGTCCAAAGGCTACACCTTC.

DNA for the CDR3: TGTGCCATCAGTGAGTCGGGGGGGATCGATGAAAAACTGTTTTTT. It translates to CAISESGGIDEKLFF. This sequence joins TRBV10-3 and TRBJ1-4; D is perhaps TRBD1 (5 bases). V was shortened by 0 bases and J by 6 bases, with 11 bases between the two germline ends. This CDR3 spans 15 amino acids. Germline V lookup: CDR1 ENHRY, CDR2 SYGVKD.